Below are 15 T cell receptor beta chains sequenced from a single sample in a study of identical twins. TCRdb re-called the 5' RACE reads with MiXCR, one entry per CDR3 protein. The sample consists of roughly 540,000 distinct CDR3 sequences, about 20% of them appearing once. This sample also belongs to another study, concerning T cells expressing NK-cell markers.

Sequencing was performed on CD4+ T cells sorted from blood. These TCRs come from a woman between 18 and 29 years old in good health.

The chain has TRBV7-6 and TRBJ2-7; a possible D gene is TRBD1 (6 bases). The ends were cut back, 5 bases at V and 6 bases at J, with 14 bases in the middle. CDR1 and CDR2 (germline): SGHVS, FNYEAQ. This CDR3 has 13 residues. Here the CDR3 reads CASSLDSRLEQYF. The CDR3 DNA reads TGTGCCAGCAGCCTGGACAGCCGCCTCGAGCAGTACTTC.

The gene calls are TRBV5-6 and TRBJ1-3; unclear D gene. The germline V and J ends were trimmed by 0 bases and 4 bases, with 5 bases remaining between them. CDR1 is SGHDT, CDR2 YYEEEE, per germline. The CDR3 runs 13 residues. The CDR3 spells CASSLAFGNTIYF. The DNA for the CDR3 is TGTGCCAGCAGCTTGGCATTCGGAAACACCATATATTTT.

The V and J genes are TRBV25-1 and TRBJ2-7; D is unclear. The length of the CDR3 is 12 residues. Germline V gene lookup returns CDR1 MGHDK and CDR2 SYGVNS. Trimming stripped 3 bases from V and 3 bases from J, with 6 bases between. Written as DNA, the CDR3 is TGTGCCAGCAGTGAGAGACACTACGAGCAGTACTTC. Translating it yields CASSERHYEQYF.

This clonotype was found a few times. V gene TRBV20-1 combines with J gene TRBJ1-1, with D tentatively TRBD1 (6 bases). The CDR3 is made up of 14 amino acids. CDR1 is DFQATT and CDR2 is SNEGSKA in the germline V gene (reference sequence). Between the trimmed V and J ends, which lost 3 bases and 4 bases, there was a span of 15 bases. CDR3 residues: CSASSQGGGTEAFF. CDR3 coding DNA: TGCAGTGCTAGTTCGCAGGGAGGGGGCACTGAAGCTTTCTTT.

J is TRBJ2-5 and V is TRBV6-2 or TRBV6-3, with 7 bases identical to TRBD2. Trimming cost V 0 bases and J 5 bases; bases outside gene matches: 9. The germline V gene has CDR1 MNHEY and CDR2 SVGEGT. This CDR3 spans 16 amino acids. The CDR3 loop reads CASSYSHLAEWETQYF. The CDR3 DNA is TGTGCCAGCAGTTACTCTCACCTAGCGGAATGGGAGACCCAGTACTTC.

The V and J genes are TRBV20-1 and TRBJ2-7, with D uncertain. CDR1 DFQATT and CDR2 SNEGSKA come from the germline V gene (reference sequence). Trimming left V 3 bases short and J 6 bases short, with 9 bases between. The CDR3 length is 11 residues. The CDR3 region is CSASRNSEQYF. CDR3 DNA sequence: TGCAGTGCTAGCCGCAACAGCGAGCAGTACTTC.

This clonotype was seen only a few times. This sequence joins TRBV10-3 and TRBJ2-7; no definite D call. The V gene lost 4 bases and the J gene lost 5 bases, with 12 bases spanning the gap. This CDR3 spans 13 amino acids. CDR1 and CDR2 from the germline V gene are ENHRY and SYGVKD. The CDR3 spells CAISVIGRNEQYF. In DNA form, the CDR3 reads TGTGCCATCAGTGTTATAGGCCGGAACGAGCAGTACTTC.

The CDR3 DNA sequence: TGTGCCAGCGCTGGGGGGGGAGGAGAGACCCAGTACTTC. Translation: CASAGGGGETQYF. The chain uses TRBV6-1 and TRBJ2-5, with 7 bases lining up with TRBD2. CDR3 size: 13 residues. Germline V CDR1 and CDR2: MNHNS, SASEGT. J lost 4 bases, V lost 8 bases, and 7 bases had no gene match.

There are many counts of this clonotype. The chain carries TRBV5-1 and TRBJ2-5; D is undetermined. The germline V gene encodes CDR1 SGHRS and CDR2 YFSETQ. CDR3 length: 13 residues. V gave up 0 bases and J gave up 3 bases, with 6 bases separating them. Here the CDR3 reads CASSLVLEETQYF. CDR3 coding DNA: TGCGCCAGCAGCTTGGTTCTAGAAGAGACCCAGTACTTC.

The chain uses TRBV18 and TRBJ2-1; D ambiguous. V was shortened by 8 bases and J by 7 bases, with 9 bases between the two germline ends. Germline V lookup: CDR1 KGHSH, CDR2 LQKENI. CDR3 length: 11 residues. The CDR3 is CASPSVNEQFF. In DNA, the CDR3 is TGTGCCAGCCCGTCTGTGAATGAGCAGTTCTTC.

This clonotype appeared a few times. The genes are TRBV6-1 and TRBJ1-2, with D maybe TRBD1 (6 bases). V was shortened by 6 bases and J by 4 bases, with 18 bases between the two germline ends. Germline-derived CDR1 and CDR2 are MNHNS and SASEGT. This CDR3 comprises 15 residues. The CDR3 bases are TGTGCCAGCAGGCCGTCAGGGGTCGGAGGCTATGGCTACACCTTC. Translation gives CASRPSGVGGYGYTF.

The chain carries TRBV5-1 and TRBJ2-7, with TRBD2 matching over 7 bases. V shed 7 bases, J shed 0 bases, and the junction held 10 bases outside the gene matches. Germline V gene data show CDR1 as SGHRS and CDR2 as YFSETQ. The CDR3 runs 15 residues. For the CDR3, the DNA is TGCGCCAGCTCCGTGGGGGGGGGTGGCTCCTACGAGCAGTACTTC. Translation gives CASSVGGGGSYEQYF.

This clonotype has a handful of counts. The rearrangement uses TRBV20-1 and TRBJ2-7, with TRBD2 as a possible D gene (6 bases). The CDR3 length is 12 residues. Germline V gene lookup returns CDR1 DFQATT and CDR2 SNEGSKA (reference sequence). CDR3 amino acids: CAPAPSGYEQYF. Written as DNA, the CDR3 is TGCGCCCCGGCGCCGAGCGGGTACGAGCAGTACTTC.

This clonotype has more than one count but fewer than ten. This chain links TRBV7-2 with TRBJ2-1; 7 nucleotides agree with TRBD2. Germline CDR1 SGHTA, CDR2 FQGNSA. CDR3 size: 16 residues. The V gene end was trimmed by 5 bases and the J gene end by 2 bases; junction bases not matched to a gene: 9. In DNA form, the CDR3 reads TGTGCCAGCAGCGTCTCGGTAGCGGGTGCCTACAATGAGCAGTTCTTC. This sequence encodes CASSVSVAGAYNEQFF.

The CDR3 DNA reads as TGTGCCAGCACTCCGGCCGCGATAGAGACCCAGTACTTC. Translation: CASTPAAIETQYF. This rearrangement joins TRBV12-3 or TRBV12-4 to TRBJ2-5; D is ambiguous. This CDR3 is 13 amino acids long. Deletions cut 7 bases from V and 4 bases from J, with 13 bases between.